The TCR beta chain under discussion was sequenced for a study of blood T cell repertoires in COVID-19. Study overall: Samples came from the United States, Italy and Spain, spanning acute and convalescent COVID-19.

Assignments of participants to cohorts depended upon their own reported clinical history. Losses at the gene ends were 5 bases for V and 3 bases for J; bases not matched to a gene: 7. The CDR3 loop spans 15 amino acids. Germline V gene sequence: CDR1 SGHTA, CDR2 FQGNSA. Sequencing was performed with immunoSEQ multiplex PCR; in TCRdb, only in-frame clones are kept and a portion is missing. The sample includes about 480,000 clones, around 89% of them seen just once. The sequence came from a woman in her thirties or forties who had recovered from COVID-19. This sequence joins TRBV7-2 and TRBJ2-7; 10 bases fit TRBD1. Material for sequencing was PBMCs or T cells enriched from blood (not recorded which). CDR3 amino acids: CASSRGDRGLYEQYF. CDR3 bases: TGTGCCAGCAGCAGAGGGGACAGGGGACTCTACGAGCAGTACTTC.